Shown below are 20 T cell receptor beta chains from a single sample sequenced in a study of shared clonotypes between healthy human individuals. Repertoires were generated with immunoSEQ multiplex PCR, while TCRdb's copy carries only in-frame clones and drops some. The profile covers some 1,900,000 clones, with about 95% appearing a single time and approximately 1.2% taken by the ten largest. Cells designated naive CD8 were CD45RO-negative and were positively selected for CCR7, with terminally differentiated effector memory CD45RA+ cells excluded. Sequenced input: naive CD8+ T cells sorted from blood. All receptors come from a man younger than 35 in good health.

The V gene is TRBV5-4, the J gene TRBJ2-1; D may correspond to TRBD1 or TRBD2 (6 bases each). The CDR3 has 14 residues. Germline V gene data show CDR1 as SGHNT and CDR2 as YYREEE (reference sequence). V dropped 2 bases and J dropped 8 bases, with 14 bases sitting between them. CDR3 sequence: CASSLGGRFDEQFF. CDR3 DNA: TGTGCCAGCAGCTTAGGGGGGCGCTTCGATGAGCAGTTCTTC.

The chain is built from TRBV5-6 and TRBJ2-7, with 9 bases that match TRBD1. This CDR3 region has 14 residues. Germline loops: CDR1 SGHDT, CDR2 YYEEEE. V shed 2 bases and J 6 bases; nucleotides not matched to a gene: 6. The CDR3 reads CASSFGQGPVEQYF. The DNA of the CDR3 is TGTGCCAGCAGCTTTGGACAGGGGCCGGTCGAGCAGTACTTC.

This sequence joins TRBV9 and TRBJ1-3, with 7 bases lining up with TRBD1. Trimming at V came to 3 bases and at J to 4 bases, leaving 4 bases not matched to a gene. Germline V gene sequence: CDR1 SGDLS, CDR2 YYNGEE. The CDR3 consists of 14 residues. DNA for the CDR3: TGTGCCAGCAGCGAAGGGGGCGCAGGAAACACCATATATTTT. Its translation is CASSEGGAGNTIYF.

The gene calls are TRBV27 and TRBJ1-1, with D perhaps matching TRBD1 (5 bases). V lost 2 bases and J 3 bases, leaving 7 bases between the germline ends. This CDR3 has 13 residues. CDR1 and CDR2 (germline): MNHEY, SMNVEV (reference sequence). CDR3 in DNA: TGTGCCAGCAGTTTAGAAGGGGACACTGAAGCTTTCTTT. Translation: CASSLEGDTEAFF.

The chain employs TRBV2 and TRBJ2-2; 10 bases line up with TRBD2. Trimming took 7 bases from V and 5 from J; bases not matched to a gene: 7. CDR3 size: 15 residues. In germline, CDR1 is SNHLY, CDR2 FYNNEI. CDR3 loop: CASILAGEGTGELFF. For the CDR3, the DNA is TGTGCCAGCATCCTAGCGGGGGAAGGTACCGGGGAGCTGTTTTTT. Drawing the rest from reference TRBV2 and TRBJ2-2, the complete variable domain is EPEVTQTPSHQVTQMGQEVILRCVPISNHLYFYWYRQILGQKVEFLVSFYNNEISEKSEIFDDQFSVERPDGSNFTLKIRSTKLEDSAMYFCASILAGEGTGELFFGEGSRLTVL.

The V call is TRBV6-1, the J call TRBJ2-5; 10 bases are a match to TRBD2. CDR1 is MNHNS and CDR2 is SASEGT in the germline V gene. Unmatched junction bases numbered 2, after V lost 2 bases and J lost 5 bases. CDR3 length: 14 residues. Here the CDR3 reads CASSEWTSGETQYF. CDR3 nucleotides: TGTGCCAGCAGTGAATGGACTAGCGGCGAGACCCAGTACTTC.

Comments on this clone: Other DNA sequences of this sample code for an identical CDR3. The gene calls are TRBV11-2 and TRBJ2-7; unclear D gene. Germline V gene data show CDR1 as SGHAT and CDR2 as FQNNGV. V dropped 1 base and J dropped 3 bases, with 7 bases sitting between them. This CDR3 contains 13 residues. In DNA form, the CDR3 reads TGTGCCAGCAGCTTAGGACCCCTCTACGAGCAGTACTTC. It specifies CASSLGPLYEQYF.

The count of this clone is one. The gene calls are TRBV7-8 and TRBJ2-3, with D unresolved. The V end was cut by 1 base, the J end by 4 bases, with 15 bases between. CDR1 SGHVS and CDR2 FQNEAQ come from the germline V gene. The CDR3 consists of 16 residues. This chain's CDR3 is CASSLDVALLPDTQYF. CDR3 nucleotide sequence: TGTGCCAGCAGCTTAGACGTAGCTCTCTTGCCAGATACGCAGTATTTT.

The genes are TRBV5-1 and TRBJ1-2, with TRBD1 identical over 7 bases. The CDR3 spans 14 residues. The germline V gene has CDR1 SGHRS and CDR2 YFSETQ. Trimming cost V 4 bases and J 0 bases; bases outside gene matches: 3. In DNA, the CDR3 is TGCGCCAGCAGCCAAGGGACAGCTAACTATGGCTACACCTTC. Amino acid sequence: CASSQGTANYGYTF.

In DNA form, the CDR3 reads TGCGCCAGCAGCCAAGTCTCTCAGCGGGGGGTCACCACAGATACGCAGTATTTT. Its translation is CASSQVSQRGVTTDTQYF. The rearrangement uses TRBV4-1 and TRBJ2-3, with 9 positions matching TRBD2. Trimming cost V 1 base and J 2 bases; bases outside gene matches: 10. Germline V gene sequence: CDR1 MGHRA, CDR2 YSYEKL. This CDR3 spans 18 amino acids.

This chain links TRBV7-9 with TRBJ1-2, with 10 bases aligning to TRBD1. Germline CDR1 SEHNR, CDR2 FQNEAQ (reference sequence). V trimming: 1 base; J trimming: 6 bases; junction bases outside the gene matches: 8. This CDR3 has 16 residues. DNA for the CDR3: TGTGCCAGCAGCTTAGTCGTCCCTGGGACAGGGGATGGCTACACCTTC. This encodes CASSLVVPGTGDGYTF.

This clone appeared once. The chain uses TRBV2 and TRBJ2-5; either TRBD1 or TRBD2 may fit D (5 bases each). The V and J ends lost 4 bases and 2 bases respectively, with 26 bases between them. CDR1 SNHLY and CDR2 FYNNEI come from the germline V gene. The CDR3 totals 19 residues. Written as DNA, the CDR3 is TGTGCCAGCAGTGTTGACGGGACCGAACTAACCCCCTTACAAGAGACCCAGTACTTC. As protein: CASSVDGTELTPLQETQYF.

The chain carries TRBV19 and TRBJ1-2; weak D call: TRBD1 (5 bases). CDR3 length: 17 residues. V shed 3 bases and J shed 7 bases, with 24 bases lying between them. Germline V gene data show CDR1 as LNHDA and CDR2 as SQIVND (reference sequence). The CDR3: CASSISGVGTREFGYTF. The DNA for the CDR3 is TGTGCCAGTAGTATTTCAGGCGTGGGGACGCGGGAGTTTGGCTACACCTTC.

V gene TRBV6-5 combines with J gene TRBJ2-2; no clear D gene. Trimming pared 4 bases from V and 1 base from J, leaving 10 bases between. Germline CDR1 is MNHEY and CDR2 is SVGAGI. The CDR3 has 15 amino acids. CDR3 loop: CASSSFIKNTGELFF. As DNA, the CDR3 is TGTGCCAGCAGTTCCTTCATAAAGAACACCGGGGAGCTGTTTTTT.

Notes on this clone: The same CDR3 can be traced to other DNA sequences in this sample. The V call is TRBV19, the J call TRBJ1-1; tentative D call: TRBD1 (5 bases). This CDR3 has 13 amino acids. From germline, CDR1 is LNHDA and CDR2 SQIVND (reference sequence). The V gene lost 7 bases and the J gene lost 2 bases, with 11 bases spanning the gap. CDR3 sequence: CASNWDGNTEAFF. CDR3 DNA: TGTGCCAGTAATTGGGACGGAAACACTGAAGCTTTCTTT.

The chain is built from TRBV9 and TRBJ2-5; 11 nucleotides match TRBD2. Germline trimming cut 4 bases from V and 5 bases from J; bases unmatched to any gene: 7. The CDR3 is made up of 15 amino acids. Germline CDR1 and CDR2: SGDLS and YYNGEE. The CDR3 region has the DNA TGTGCCAGCAGCAAGGGACTAGCGGTCACGGAGACCCAGTACTTC. It is translated as CASSKGLAVTETQYF.

A single count supports this clone. This chain links TRBV5-1 with TRBJ2-3; 7 nucleotides match TRBD1. Losses at the gene ends were 0 bases for V and 1 base for J; bases not matched to a gene: 8. CDR1 and CDR2 (germline): SGHRS, YFSETQ. The length of the CDR3 is 17 residues. In DNA, the CDR3 is TGCGCCAGCAGCTTGGGACTGGGACAGCTAGGCACAGATACGCAGTATTTT. This gives the protein CASSLGLGQLGTDTQYF.

The chain combines TRBV7-9 with TRBJ2-5; D may be TRBD2 (6 bases). Germline V gene sequence: CDR1 SEHNR, CDR2 FQNEAQ (reference sequence). V was trimmed by 5 bases and J by 4 bases, leaving 17 bases between them. The CDR3 is made up of 15 amino acids. This CDR3 is CASSPTTGEGETQYF. The DNA for the CDR3 is TGTGCCAGCAGCCCTACTACGGGAGAGGGAGAGACCCAGTACTTC.

The rearrangement uses TRBV9 and TRBJ2-1; D call uncertain. Trimming removed 7 bases at V and 5 bases at J, with 13 bases between. The CDR3 sequence is 13 residues long. Germline loops: CDR1 SGDLS, CDR2 YYNGEE. This CDR3 is CASEWPGHNEQFF. The CDR3 nucleotides are TGTGCCAGCGAATGGCCCGGCCACAATGAGCAGTTCTTC.

This clone was counted once. The CDR3 sequence is CASSLVAGAAQPQHF. The CDR3 nucleotides read TGTGCCAGCAGCTTAGTGGCCGGGGCGGCTCAGCCCCAGCATTTT. The chain couples TRBV11-2 to TRBJ1-5, with a weak D call TRBD1 (5 bases). This CDR3 is built from 15 residues. The ends were cut back, 1 base at V and 6 bases at J, with 13 bases in the middle. In germline, CDR1 is SGHAT, CDR2 FQNNGV.